This passage covers 32 T cell receptor beta chains from one sample sequenced in a study of blood T cell repertoires in COVID-19. The assay was immunoSEQ multiplex PCR, and TCRdb's table has in-frame clones only and misses some. The sample carries 170,000 or so clones, around 87% recorded once. Sequenced material: peripheral blood. These TCRs come from a man aged 55 to 70 with COVID-19, enrolled during active disease.

The J gene is TRBJ1-1, the V gene TRBV3-1 (or the pseudogene TRBV3-2), with 7 bases fitting TRBD1. Germline trimming cut 7 bases from V and 5 bases from J; bases unmatched to any gene: 7. The CDR3 runs to 13 residues. The V gene's germline CDR1 is LGHDT and CDR2 YNNKEL (reference sequence). In DNA, the CDR3 is TGTGCCAGCACCGACAGGGCGAGGACTGAAGCTTTCTTT. Protein: CASTDRARTEAFF.

The J gene is TRBJ2-7, the V gene TRBV27, with 8 nucleotides matching TRBD2. This CDR3 contains 16 residues. Unmatched junction bases numbered 15, after V lost 5 bases and J lost 6 bases. Germline CDR1 MNHEY, CDR2 SMNVEV (reference sequence). The CDR3 bases are TGTGCCAGCAGTCGAACAGCGGGAGTATCGTCCGCCGAGCAGTACTTC. Translated: CASSRTAGVSSAEQYF.

This clone came up a few times. This chain links TRBV19 with TRBJ2-7, with D possibly TRBD2 on 6 matching bases. CDR1 LNHDA and CDR2 SQIVND come from the germline V gene (reference sequence). This CDR3 is built from 14 residues. Trimming took off 5 bases at V and 3 bases at J, with 14 bases between the two ends. The CDR3 sequence: CASSFGDSRYEQYF. DNA of the CDR3: TGTGCCAGTAGTTTCGGGGACTCCCGCTACGAGCAGTACTTC.

This chain joins TRBV11-2 and TRBJ1-6; TRBD1 is a possible D gene (5 bases). Trimming shortened V by 1 base and J by 9 bases, and 10 bases separated the two germline ends. This CDR3 is built from 14 residues. Germline-derived CDR1 and CDR2 are SGHAT and FQNNGV. DNA of the CDR3: TGTGCCAGCAGCTTAGGTCAGGGAGGTTCACCCCTCCACTTT. This encodes CASSLGQGGSPLHF.

The gene calls are TRBV11-1 and TRBJ2-1; TRBD1 matches 8 bases. The CDR3 consists of 16 residues. Germline CDR1 is SGHAT and CDR2 is FQDESV (reference sequence). Trimming cost V 5 bases and J 7 bases; bases outside gene matches: 13. The CDR3 spells CASSHRTGPNSNEQFF. The CDR3 DNA sequence: TGTGCCAGCAGCCACCGGACAGGGCCCAATTCGAATGAGCAGTTCTTC.

The gene calls are TRBV6-5 and TRBJ1-4, with 9 nucleotides matching TRBD1. V lost 6 bases, J lost 7 bases, and 0 bases stayed unmatched. This CDR3 spans 12 amino acids. Germline CDR1 and CDR2: MNHEY and SVGAGI. The CDR3 sequence is CASRDRGEKLFF. The CDR3 bases are TGTGCCAGCAGGGACAGGGGTGAAAAACTGTTTTTT.

The J gene is TRBJ2-6, the V gene TRBV28; TRBD2 is a possible D gene (6 bases). This CDR3 spans 14 amino acids. In germline, CDR1 is MDHEN, CDR2 SYDVKM. The V end lost 7 bases, the J end lost 2 bases, and 9 bases lay between the germline ends. The CDR3 region has the DNA TGTGCCAGCACGGAGGGAGCTGGGGCCAACGTCCTGACTTTC. Its protein product is CASTEGAGANVLTF.

The chain links TRBV19 to TRBJ1-5; the D is unclear. This CDR3 has 18 amino acids. Between the trimmed V and J ends, which lost 5 bases and 0 bases, there was a span of 20 bases. CDR1 and CDR2 from the germline V gene are LNHDA and SQIVND (reference sequence). For the CDR3, the DNA is TGTGCCAGTAGTTTTCTGGGTGTACAGTGGAATAGCAATCAGCCCCAGCATTTT. This gives the protein CASSFLGVQWNSNQPQHF.

This chain joins TRBV5-1 and TRBJ2-1, with TRBD2 identical over 11 bases. Trimming took 4 bases from V and 5 from J; bases not matched to a gene: 11. The CDR3 has 17 amino acids. The germline gives CDR1 SGHRS, CDR2 YFSETQ. The CDR3 coding sequence is TGCGCCAGCAGCCCTAACACCGGGACTAGCGGAAACAATGAGCAGTTCTTC. The encoded protein is CASSPNTGTSGNNEQFF.

This clone was seen a few times. The chain employs TRBV6-2 or TRBV6-3 and TRBJ1-5; 7 nucleotides match TRBD1. Losses at the gene ends were 2 bases for V and 6 bases for J; bases not matched to a gene: 7. The CDR3 runs to 15 residues. Germline CDR1 is MNHEY and CDR2 is SVGEGT. CDR3 DNA: TGTGCCAGCAGTTACCCCGAGGGGGCGATTCAGCCCCAGCATTTT. Amino acid sequence: CASSYPEGAIQPQHF.

This chain joins TRBV6-5 and TRBJ1-1; D unresolved. This CDR3 has 13 amino acids. Germline CDR1 and CDR2: MNHEY and SVGAGI. V was trimmed by 11 bases and J by 4 bases, leaving 17 bases between them. The chain's CDR3 is CASQTDLSTEAFF. The CDR3 DNA reads as TGTGCCTCCCAAACAGATTTGAGCACTGAAGCTTTCTTT.

The chain recombines TRBV7-8 with TRBJ1-1; TRBD1 might be the D (6 bases). Germline lookup yields CDR1 SGHVS and CDR2 FQNEAQ. The CDR3 has 16 amino acids. Trimming shortened V by 2 bases and J by 0 bases, and 13 bases separated the two germline ends. This CDR3 is CASSLRSGDMNTEAFF. CDR3 nucleotides: TGTGCCAGCAGCTTAAGGTCAGGGGATATGAACACTGAAGCTTTCTTT.

This clone has just one count. The V and J genes are TRBV6-2 or TRBV6-3 and TRBJ1-2; maybe TRBD1 (5 bases). V was trimmed by 5 bases and J by 3 bases, leaving 10 bases between them. The CDR3 contains 13 residues. Per germline, CDR1 MNHEY and CDR2 SVGEGT. CDR3 amino acids: CASSTGPDYGYTF. For the CDR3, the DNA is TGTGCCAGCAGTACAGGTCCAGACTATGGCTACACCTTC.

This CDR3 reads CASSLTGNNQPQHF. Here the CDR3 DNA reads TGTGCCAGCAGCCTGACAGGGAACAATCAGCCCCAGCATTTT. The chain employs TRBV2 and TRBJ1-5; 7 bases line up with TRBD1. Per the germline V gene, CDR1 is SNHLY and CDR2 is FYNNEI. The CDR3 length is 14 residues. J was trimmed by 3 bases and V by 6 bases; bases with no gene match: 5.

The chain joins TRBV7-2 to TRBJ1-5; 10 bases align to TRBD1. The CDR3 sequence is 15 residues long. Trimming at V came to 5 bases and at J to 6 bases, leaving 7 bases not matched to a gene. CDR1 is SGHTA and CDR2 is FQGNSA in the germline V gene. This CDR3 is CASSISGTGVQPQHF. As DNA, the CDR3 is TGTGCCAGCAGCATTTCCGGGACAGGGGTTCAGCCCCAGCATTTT.

CDR3 protein: CASSASGLPAAQHF. As DNA, the CDR3 is TGTGCCAGCAGCGCCTCGGGTCTCCCGGCAGCCCAGCATTTT. The chain employs TRBV7-2 and TRBJ1-5; unclear D gene. CDR3 length equals 14 residues. V lost 5 bases and J 11 bases, leaving 19 bases between the germline ends. Germline V gene lookup returns CDR1 SGHTA and CDR2 FQGNSA.

The chain's CDR3 is CASSREMRTRGATEAFF. For the CDR3, the DNA is TGCGCCAGCAGCCGAGAAATGAGGACCAGGGGGGCTACTGAAGCTTTCTTT. This chain connects TRBV4-3 to TRBJ1-1; 7 bases map to TRBD1. Germline trimming cut 4 bases from V and 5 bases from J; bases unmatched to any gene: 16. Germline V gene data show CDR1 as LGHNA and CDR2 as YSLEER. The CDR3 runs 17 residues.

Many counts were recorded for this clone. This chain joins TRBV11-2 and TRBJ2-5; 7 bases agree with TRBD1. This CDR3 spans 14 amino acids. V gave up 5 bases and J gave up 1 base; unmatched junction bases: 4. Looked up from germline, CDR1 is SGHAT and CDR2 is FQNNGV. This CDR3 is CASSRGQLQETQYF. CDR3 nucleotide sequence: TGTGCCAGCAGCCGGGGACAGCTCCAAGAGACCCAGTACTTC.

CDR3 amino acids: CASSMMKSNQPQHF. Written as DNA, the CDR3 is TGTGCCAGTAGTATGATGAAGAGTAATCAGCCCCAGCATTTT. The chain uses TRBV19 and TRBJ1-5; D is undetermined. The germline V and J ends were trimmed by 3 bases and 4 bases, with 10 bases remaining between them. The CDR3 has 14 residues. CDR1 LNHDA and CDR2 SQIVND come from the germline V gene (reference sequence).

This clone was seen only a few times. CDR3: CAWSVQGASGYTF. The CDR3, as DNA: TGTGCCTGGAGTGTCCAGGGGGCGTCTGGCTACACCTTC. V gene TRBV30 combines with J gene TRBJ1-2; 8 positions match TRBD1. Germline CDR1 reads GTSNPN; CDR2 reads SVGIG (reference sequence). V shed 0 bases, J shed 7 bases, and the junction held 4 bases outside the gene matches. The CDR3 consists of 13 residues.

The rearrangement links TRBV28 to TRBJ2-7; 10 positions match TRBD1. V shed 6 bases, J shed 0 bases, and the junction held 5 bases outside the gene matches. The CDR3 totals 15 residues. In germline, CDR1 is MDHEN, CDR2 SYDVKM. CDR3 sequence: CASRETGGGSYEQYF. The CDR3 coding sequence is TGTGCCAGCAGAGAGACAGGGGGCGGCTCCTACGAGCAGTACTTC.

CDR3 bases: TGTGCCAGCAGCACCGGGGGGGTAGGCCAAGAGACCCAGTACTTC. It specifies CASSTGGVGQETQYF. The chain uses TRBV5-4 and TRBJ2-5; 8 positions agree with TRBD2. The CDR3 sequence is 15 residues long. Losses at the gene ends were 4 bases for V and 1 base for J; bases not matched to a gene: 6. Germline lookup yields CDR1 SGHNT and CDR2 YYREEE (reference sequence). The full variable domain, completed using reference TRBV5-4 and TRBJ2-5, is ETGVTQSPTHLIKTRGQQVTLRCSSQSGHNTVSWYQQALGQGPQFIFQYYREEENGRGNFPPRFSGLQFPNYSSELNVNALELDDSALYLCASSTGGVGQETQYFGPGTRLLVL.

This clone was counted only a few times. This rearrangement joins TRBV4-1 to TRBJ1-3; 8 positions agree with TRBD1. The V and J ends lost 1 base and 0 bases, in that order; junction bases with no gene match: 11. The CDR3 is 19 residues long. The germline V gene encodes CDR1 MGHRA and CDR2 YSYEKL. CDR3 loop: CASSQGRGTGRYSGNTIYF. DNA for the CDR3: TGCGCCAGCAGCCAAGGGAGGGGGACAGGACGATACTCTGGAAACACCATATATTTT.

Regarding this clone: Other DNA sequences within the sample encode an identical CDR3. The chain carries TRBV5-1 and TRBJ2-7; D is undetermined. Germline V gene lookup returns CDR1 SGHRS and CDR2 YFSETQ. V shed 1 base and J shed 0 bases, with 8 bases lying between them. The CDR3 has 14 amino acids. CDR3 loop: CASSLQFSSYEQYF. The CDR3 nucleotides are TGCGCCAGCAGCTTGCAGTTCAGCTCCTACGAGCAGTACTTC.

V usage is TRBV7-2 and J usage is TRBJ1-5, with D tentatively TRBD1 (5 bases). The V gene lost 5 bases and the J gene lost 4 bases, with 15 bases spanning the gap. This CDR3 is 15 amino acids long. Per germline, CDR1 SGHTA and CDR2 FQGNSA. CDR3 residues: CASSPEGTGNQPQHF. The CDR3 bases are TGTGCCAGCAGCCCGGAGGGGACGGGGAATCAGCCCCAGCATTTT.

V usage is TRBV6-2 or TRBV6-3 and J usage is TRBJ2-7, with D maybe TRBD1 (5 bases). Looked up from germline, CDR1 is MNHEY and CDR2 is SVGEGT. V dropped 5 bases and J dropped 0 bases, with 14 bases sitting between them. This CDR3 contains 15 residues. The CDR3 region has the DNA TGTGCCAGCAGTATGGACACGACCTCCTCCTACGAGCAGTACTTC. The encoded protein is CASSMDTTSSYEQYF.

The V call is TRBV5-1, the J call TRBJ2-7; TRBD1 agrees at 11 bases. The V and J ends lost 7 bases and 7 bases, in that order; junction bases with no gene match: 13. CDR1 is SGHRS and CDR2 is YFSETQ in the germline V gene. The CDR3 covers 15 residues. CDR3 bases: TGCGCCAGCCAAGTCTCCCGGGACAGGGGGAGAGAGCAGTACTTC. It encodes CASQVSRDRGREQYF.

This sequence joins TRBV18 and TRBJ1-1; D gene uncertain. Trimming shortened V by 3 bases and J by 6 bases, and 11 bases separated the two germline ends. This CDR3 is built from 13 residues. Germline V lookup: CDR1 KGHSH, CDR2 LQKENI. In DNA, the CDR3 is TGTGCCAGCTCACCGTCGAGTGAGGCTGAAGCTTTCTTT. Protein sequence: CASSPSSEAEAFF. Drawing the rest from reference TRBV18 and TRBJ1-1, the complete variable domain is NAGVMQNPRHLVRRRGQEARLRCSPMKGHSHVYWYRQLPEEGLKFMVYLQKENIIDESGMPKERFSAEFPKEGPSILRIQQVVRGDSAAYFCASSPSSEAEAFFGQGTRLTVV.

The chain joins TRBV5-1 to TRBJ1-1, with 9 positions matching TRBD1. V lost 6 bases, J lost 2 bases, and 5 bases stayed unmatched. The CDR3 runs to 14 residues. Germline V gives CDR1 SGHRS, CDR2 YFSETQ. CDR3 amino acids: CASTKQGANTEAFF. Written as DNA, the CDR3 is TGCGCCAGCACCAAACAGGGGGCAAACACTGAAGCTTTCTTT.

V is TRBV27 and J is TRBJ2-3, with TRBD2 as a possible D gene (6 bases). The germline V gene has CDR1 MNHEY and CDR2 SMNVEV (reference sequence). The CDR3 is made up of 15 amino acids. V lost 8 bases and J 1 base, leaving 16 bases between the germline ends. The CDR3 reads CASGSRTTGTDTQYF. CDR3 DNA: TGTGCCAGCGGGTCTCGGACTACCGGCACAGATACGCAGTATTTT.

The chain has TRBV30 and TRBJ2-1, with 11 bases aligning to TRBD2. The length of the CDR3 is 14 residues. Trimming removed 2 bases from V and 7 bases from J; junction bases left unmatched: 4. Germline V gene data show CDR1 as GTSNPN and CDR2 as SVGIG (reference sequence). The CDR3 protein is CAWSTSGRLNEQFF. CDR3 nucleotide sequence: TGTGCCTGGAGTACTAGCGGGAGATTAAATGAGCAGTTCTTC.

A single count supports this clone. The junction shows a germline mismatch at one end, possibly a read error. The chain joins TRBV19 to TRBJ1-3; D not certain. The germline V gene has CDR1 LNHDA and CDR2 SQIVND (reference sequence). The CDR3 extends over 11 amino acids. CDR3 coding DNA: TGTGCCAGTAATATAGCGGGAACCATATATTTT. Protein product: CASNIAGTIYF. Together with reference TRBV19 and TRBJ1-3, the CDR3 gives the full variable domain: DGGITQSPKYLFRKEGQNVTLSCEQNLNHDAMYWYRQDPGQGLRLIYYSQIVNDFQKGDIAEGYSVSREKKESFPLTVTSAQKNPTAFYLCASNIAGTIYFGEGSWLTVV.